This T cell receptor (beta chain) was found in a study of blood T cell repertoires in COVID-19 (dated by TCRdb to the early 2020s). In terms of the full investigation: Samples from collaborators originated in the United States, Italy and Spain and spanned both the acute and convalescent phases of COVID-19. The material from the prospective study consisted of cDNA or gDNA derived from T cells, B-cell-depleted T cells, or PBMCs. The dataset comprised deeply sampled blood TCRbeta repertoires from subjects exposed to, actively infected with, or recovered from COVID-19. The repertoires were released in a freely available public database intended as a resource for research on the immune response to SARS-CoV-2. The samples were drawn from two sources: the first 160 participants of the ongoing ImmuneRACE study, and over 1,000 subjects contributed by 6 global collaborators. Nearly every sample came with metadata listing a de-identified subject ID, COVID-19 status, age in years and sex. HLA class I and class II types, where available, came from metadata supplied by the sample provider rather than from assay-based typing. Overall study outcomes, separate from this receptor: The quantity of clinical and demographic metadata differed by source and by participant and was supplied without curation.

Per the germline V gene, ENHRY is the CDR1 and SYGVKD is the CDR2. Including cysteine and phenylalanine, the CDR3 has 13 amino acids. Solely the CDR3 DNA is kept, with 39 bases framed from the first base. V is pared back by 11 bases and J by 0 bases, with 10 bases lying between the germline termini. TCRbeta CDR3 regions were amplified from genomic DNA by means of the immunoSEQ Assay, a bias-controlled multiplex PCR. The authors' analysis ran thus. Within the assay, amplification of reference gene primers was used to estimate how many nucleated cells each sample contained. To quantify the absolute abundance of each unique TCRbeta CDR3 rearrangement, sequence reads were collapsed and filtered. For each sample, productive Simpson clonality was calculated by taking the square root of Simpson's diversity index across productive rearrangements. TCRdb carries this immuneACCESS record with in-frame sequences only. Its versions omit some clonotypes, under half of them owing to an unresolved V gene in the studies checked, with the rest unexplained. V and J calls and clone size are copied from that table; D and trimming were computed from the DNA. Counted in this sample were 150,000 or so clones; almost 85% of them appeared once. About 24% of the sample rests with the top ten.

Remarks on this clone: Its antigen is not yet known. Base qualities are not provided; no much larger clone lies one nucleotide away.

The collaborating institutions used their own protocols to collect whole blood in K2EDTA tubes. For TCRbeta analysis, collaborators shipped samples in one of three forms: frozen whole blood, isolated PBMCs, or DNA extracted from either of those sample types. The chain is assembled from TRBV10-3 and TRBJ2-2; tentative D gene TRBD2, with 6 bases matching. Sample: peripheral blood. The sequence derives from a woman of 80 years or more with acute or convalescent COVID-19. The base sequence is TGTGCCTTCGGGACTCCGAACACCGGGGAGCTGTTTTTT. This codes for CAFGTPNTGELFF.